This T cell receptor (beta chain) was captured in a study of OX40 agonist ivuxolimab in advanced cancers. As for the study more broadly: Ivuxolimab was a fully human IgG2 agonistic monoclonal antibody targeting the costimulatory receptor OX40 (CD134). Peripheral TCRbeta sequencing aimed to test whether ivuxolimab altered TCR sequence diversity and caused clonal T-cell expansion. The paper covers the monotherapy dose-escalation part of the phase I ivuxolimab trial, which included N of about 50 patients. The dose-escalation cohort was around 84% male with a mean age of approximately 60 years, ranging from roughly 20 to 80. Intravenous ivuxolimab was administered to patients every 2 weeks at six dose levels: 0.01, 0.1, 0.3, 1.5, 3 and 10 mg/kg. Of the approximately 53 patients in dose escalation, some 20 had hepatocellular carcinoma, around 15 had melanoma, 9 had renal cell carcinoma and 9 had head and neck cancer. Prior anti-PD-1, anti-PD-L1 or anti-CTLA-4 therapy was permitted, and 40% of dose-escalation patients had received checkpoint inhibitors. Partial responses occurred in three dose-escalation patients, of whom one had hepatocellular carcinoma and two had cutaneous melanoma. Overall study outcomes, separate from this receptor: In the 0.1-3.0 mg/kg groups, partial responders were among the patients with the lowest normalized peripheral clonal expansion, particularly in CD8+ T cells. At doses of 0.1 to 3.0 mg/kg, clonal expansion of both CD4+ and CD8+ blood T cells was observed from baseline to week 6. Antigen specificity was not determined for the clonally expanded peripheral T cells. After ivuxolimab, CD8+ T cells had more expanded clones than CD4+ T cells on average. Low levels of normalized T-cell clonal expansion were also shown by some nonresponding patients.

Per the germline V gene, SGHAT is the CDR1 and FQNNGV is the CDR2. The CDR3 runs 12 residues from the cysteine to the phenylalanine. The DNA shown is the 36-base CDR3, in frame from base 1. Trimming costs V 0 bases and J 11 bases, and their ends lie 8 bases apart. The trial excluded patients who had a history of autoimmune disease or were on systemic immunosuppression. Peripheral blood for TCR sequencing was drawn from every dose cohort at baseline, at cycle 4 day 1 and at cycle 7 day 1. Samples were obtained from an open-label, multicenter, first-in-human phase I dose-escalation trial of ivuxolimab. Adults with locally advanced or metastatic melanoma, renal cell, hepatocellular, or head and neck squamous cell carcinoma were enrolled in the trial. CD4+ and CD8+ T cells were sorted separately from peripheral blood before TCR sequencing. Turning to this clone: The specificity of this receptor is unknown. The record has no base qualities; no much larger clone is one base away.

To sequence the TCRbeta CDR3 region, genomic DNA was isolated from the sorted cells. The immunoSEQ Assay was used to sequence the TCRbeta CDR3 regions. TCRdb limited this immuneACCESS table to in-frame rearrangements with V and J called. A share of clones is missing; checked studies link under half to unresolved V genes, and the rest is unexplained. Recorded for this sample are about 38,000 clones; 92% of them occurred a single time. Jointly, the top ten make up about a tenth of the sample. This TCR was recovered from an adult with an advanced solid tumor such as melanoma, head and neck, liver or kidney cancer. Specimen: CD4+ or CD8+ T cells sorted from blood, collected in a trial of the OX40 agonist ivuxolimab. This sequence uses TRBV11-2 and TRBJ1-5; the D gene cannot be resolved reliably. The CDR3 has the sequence CASSLEGRSQHF. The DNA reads TGTGCCAGCAGCTTAGAGGGGAGGTCCCAGCATTTT.